This TCR beta chain was sequenced during a study of blood T cell repertoires in COVID-19. Study summary: COVID-19 samples from acute and convalescent phases originated in the United States, Italy and Spain. PBMCs, B-cell-depleted T cells, or T cells were the source of the cDNA or gDNA that made up the material.

Original processing methods: Reference gene primer amplification gave nucleated cell count estimates. Measured with immunoSEQ multiplex PCR; TCRdb has only the in-frame clones, and not every one. V, J and clone size were drawn from that table, and D and trimming were deduced from the DNA. The sample lists approximately 250,000 clones, 83% occurring once. The germline V gene has CDR1 SGHTA and CDR2 FQGNSA. V was clipped by 8 bases and J by 1 base, with 19 bases between them. The CDR3 spans 16 residues. The receptor was isolated from a human donor in a cohort sampled during active COVID-19. The chain employs TRBV7-2 and TRBJ2-3; a weak D match, TRBD1 (5 bases). Sequenced input: peripheral blood. CDR3 sequence: CASRIQQARGTDTQYF. The CDR3, as DNA: TGTGCCAGCCGAATTCAACAGGCTCGGGGCACAGATACGCAGTATTTT. Looking up the rest from reference TRBV7-2 and TRBJ2-3 gives the full variable domain: GAGVSQSPSNKVTEKGKDVELRCDPISGHTALYWYRQSLGQGLEFLIYFQGNSAPDKSGLPSDRFSAERTGGSVSTLTIQRTQQEDSAVYLCASRIQQARGTDTQYFGPGTRLTVL.